This entry lists 11 T cell receptor beta chains sequenced from one sample in a study of identical twins. TCRdb re-analysed the 5' RACE reads in MiXCR, keeping a single row per CDR3 protein. The table lists 500,000 or so distinct CDR3 sequences, around 15% of them singletons. This same sample was also part of a study on yellow fever vaccine responses in identical twins.

Sequencing input: CD4+ T cells sorted from blood. Every receptor here comes from a woman in her late teens or twenties in good health.

This clonotype came up a few times. This chain joins TRBV3-1 and TRBJ1-2, with D possibly matching TRBD1 (6 bases). CDR1 is LGHDT and CDR2 is YNNKEL in the germline V gene (reference sequence). V lost 5 bases, J lost 7 bases, and 11 bases lay in between. The CDR3 is made up of 12 amino acids. The CDR3, as DNA: TGTGCCAGCAGCTTGGCAGGGGCTGGCTACACCTTC. Residues: CASSLAGAGYTF.

The chain links TRBV4-1 to TRBJ2-7; D could derive from TRBD1 or TRBD2 (5 bases each). Per germline, CDR1 MGHRA and CDR2 YSYEKL. The CDR3 consists of 16 residues. V was shortened by 4 bases and J by 3 bases, with 19 bases between the two germline ends. The CDR3 coding sequence is TGCGCCAGCAGCCCGGGCCCTTCGGGACCTTACTACGAGCAGTACTTC. Amino acid sequence: CASSPGPSGPYYEQYF.

This clonotype was observed a few times. This chain uses TRBV29-1 with TRBJ2-1; 11 positions match TRBD2. Germline lookup yields CDR1 SQVTM and CDR2 ANQGSEA. The length of the CDR3 is 18 residues. Unmatched junction bases numbered 18, after V lost 5 bases and J lost 6 bases. DNA of the CDR3: TGCAGCGTTTATAAAACCGACAAACTAGCGGGAGTCACCAATGAGCAGTTCTTC. Amino acid sequence: CSVYKTDKLAGVTNEQFF.

This clonotype was counted only a few times. The chain uses TRBV15 and TRBJ2-1, with D maybe TRBD2 (5 bases). Germline V gene data show CDR1 as LNHNV and CDR2 as YYDKDF (reference sequence). V lost 6 bases and J lost 4, with 19 bases in between. CDR3 length: 16 residues. The DNA of the CDR3 is TGTGCCACCAGTCTCGCCGGGGTTAAGGTTTACAATGAGCAGTTCTTC. It translates to CATSLAGVKVYNEQFF.

This clonotype was recorded many times. The genes are TRBV6-1 and TRBJ1-6, with TRBD1 as a possible D gene (6 bases). The CDR3 is made up of 14 amino acids. Per germline, CDR1 MNHNS and CDR2 SASEGT. V gave up 6 bases and J gave up 6 bases, with 12 bases separating them. Here the CDR3 reads CASRTSGANSPLHF. Here the CDR3 DNA reads TGTGCCAGCAGAACATCGGGGGCTAATTCACCCCTCCACTTT.

This clonotype occurred many times. The chain joins TRBV12-3 or TRBV12-4 to TRBJ1-1; possible D gene TRBD1, 5 bases. Trimming left V 7 bases short and J 0 bases short, with 9 bases between. The CDR3 contains 13 residues. The CDR3 spells CASNRQLNTEAFF. The CDR3 bases are TGTGCCAGCAACAGACAGCTGAACACTGAAGCTTTCTTT.

This clonotype was observed a few times. The V and J genes are TRBV20-1 and TRBJ1-1, with D possibly matching TRBD1 (5 bases). V dropped 0 bases and J dropped 1 base, with 12 bases sitting between them. Germline assignment: CDR1 DFQATT and CDR2 SNEGSKA (reference sequence). The CDR3 extends over 15 amino acids. The CDR3 DNA follows: TGCAGTGCTAGAGATTTGGCAGGGCCGAACACTGAAGCTTTCTTT. Residues: CSARDLAGPNTEAFF.

The chain combines TRBV20-1 with TRBJ2-7; 14 bases agree with TRBD2. Germline CDR1 is DFQATT and CDR2 is SNEGSKA (reference sequence). This CDR3 is 15 amino acids long. J lost 3 bases, V lost 6 bases, and 7 bases had no gene match. The CDR3 DNA sequence: TGCAGTGCCAGCGCTGGGACTAGCGGGGGCTACGAGCAGTACTTC. This sequence encodes CSASAGTSGGYEQYF.

This chain connects TRBV5-1 to TRBJ1-1; perhaps TRBD1 as D (5 bases). V was cut by 3 bases and J by 5 bases, with 11 bases left in between. Germline values: CDR1 SGHRS, CDR2 YFSETQ. CDR3 size: 13 residues. The CDR3 here is CASSSSGGTEAFF. CDR3 DNA: TGCGCCAGCAGCTCATCCGGGGGGACTGAAGCTTTCTTT. The full variable domain, rest sourced from reference TRBV5-1 and TRBJ1-1, is KAGVTQTPRYLIKTRGQQVTLSCSPISGHRSVSWYQQTPGQGLQFLFEYFSETQRNKGNFPGRFSGRQFSNSRSEMNVSTLELGDSALYLCASSSSGGTEAFFGQGTRLTVV.

The J gene is TRBJ2-3, the V gene TRBV6-2 or TRBV6-3, with D tentatively TRBD1 or TRBD2 (6 bases each). This CDR3 is built from 15 residues. Trimming stripped 5 bases from V and 2 bases from J, with 14 bases between. In germline, CDR1 is MNHEY, CDR2 SVGEGT. The CDR3 nucleotides are TGTGCCAGCAGTCGACGAGGGGGGATCACAGATACGCAGTATTTT. This translates into CASSRRGGITDTQYF.

There are many counts of this clonotype. The gene calls are TRBV20-1 and TRBJ2-3, with 10 bases matching TRBD1. The CDR3 consists of 14 residues. Germline V gene data show CDR1 as DFQATT and CDR2 as SNEGSKA (reference sequence). The junction had 5 bases not matched to a gene; V was cut back by 3 bases and J by 5 bases. The chain's CDR3 is CSASAGTGVDTQYF. The CDR3 coding sequence is TGCAGTGCTAGTGCCGGGACAGGGGTAGATACGCAGTATTTT.